This is a list of T cell receptor beta chains from one sample in a study of radiotherapy plus CTLA-4 blockade in lung cancer. TCRdb keeps only in-frame clones here, not all; method: immunoSEQ multiplex PCR. The sample carries fewer than 35,000 clones, roughly 70% recorded once. Sequencing used peripheral blood, obtained from a patient treated with radiotherapy plus ipilimumab. All receptors come from a human donor with non-small cell lung cancer that progressed on radiotherapy plus ipilimumab. Each CDR3 is given with its conserved first and last residue. Each record gives: D gene, J gene, clone size, V gene, CDR3 DNA, CDR3 protein. The D gene is left open where the match is weak. Size is stated for part of the rows, as once, few or many counts, or as a class when the clone is expanded.

d_gene: .; j_gene: TRBJ2-1; abundance: .; v_gene: TRBV7-8; CDR3nt: TGTGCCAGCAGCTTACCGCCCTACAATGAGCAGTTCTTC; CDR3aa: CASSLPPYNEQFF
d_gene: .; j_gene: TRBJ2-1; abundance: .; v_gene: TRBV5-5; CDR3nt: TGTGCCAGCAGCTTCGGTGGAAGCAATGAGCAGTTCTTC; CDR3aa: CASSFGGSNEQFF
d_gene: .; j_gene: TRBJ1-4; abundance: .; v_gene: TRBV4-1; CDR3nt: TGCGCCAGCAGCCAGCTACTAGGGGTTTCGCTAAATGAAAAACTGTTTTTT; CDR3aa: CASSQLLGVSLNEKLFF
d_gene: TRBD1; j_gene: TRBJ2-2; abundance: once; v_gene: TRBV18; CDR3nt: TGTGCCAGTTCACCCGGACAGGGGAGTACCGGGGAGCTGTTTTTT; CDR3aa: CASSPGQGSTGELFF
d_gene: .; j_gene: TRBJ1-3; abundance: .; v_gene: TRBV18; CDR3nt: TGTGCCAGCTCACCGGTTGGAGGCTCCTCTGGAAACACCATATATTTT; CDR3aa: CASSPVGGSSGNTIYF
d_gene: .; j_gene: TRBJ2-1; abundance: once; v_gene: TRBV5-4; CDR3nt: TGTGCCGCCCGCGGGTTTTCAGGTTCCCGTGAGCAGTTCTTC; CDR3aa: CAARGFSGSREQFF
d_gene: TRBD1; j_gene: TRBJ2-1; abundance: .; v_gene: TRBV9; CDR3nt: TGTGCCAGCAGCGTAGTCAGCGGACAGGTTATCGATGAGCAGTTCTTC; CDR3aa: CASSVVSGQVIDEQFF
d_gene: .; j_gene: TRBJ2-1; abundance: .; v_gene: TRBV11-3; CDR3nt: TGTGCCAGCAGCCAAGGGCCAAGCTCCTACAATGAGCAGTTCTTC; CDR3aa: CASSQGPSSYNEQFF
d_gene: .; j_gene: TRBJ1-5; abundance: .; v_gene: TRBV2; CDR3nt: TGTGCCAGCAGTGAAGCCGCAGCTGTCAATCAGCCCCAGCATTTT; CDR3aa: CASSEAAAVNQPQHF
d_gene: .; j_gene: TRBJ1-5; abundance: .; v_gene: TRBV27; CDR3nt: TGTGCCAGCAGTTTATCCGGGACCTCCAATCAGCCCCAGCATTTT; CDR3aa: CASSLSGTSNQPQHF
d_gene: .; j_gene: TRBJ2-2; abundance: .; v_gene: TRBV7-2; CDR3nt: TGTGCCAGCGTTGCCCAGGGGGGAGCCGGGGAGCTGTTTTTT; CDR3aa: CASVAQGGAGELFF
d_gene: TRBD2; j_gene: TRBJ2-2; abundance: .; v_gene: TRBV14; CDR3nt: TGTGCCAGCAGGGTCGGACTAGCGGGAGTCCCCGGGGAGCTGTTTTTT; CDR3aa: CASRVGLAGVPGELFF
d_gene: TRBD2; j_gene: TRBJ2-3; abundance: few; v_gene: TRBV10-1; CDR3nt: TGCGCCAGCAGCCGAGAGGGGACTAGCGGCCACTCAGGGACAGATACGCAGTATTTT; CDR3aa: CASSREGTSGHSGTDTQYF
d_gene: .; j_gene: TRBJ1-4; abundance: .; v_gene: TRBV4-2; CDR3nt: TGTGCCAGCAGCCAAGATTGGGGCAGAGTTAATGAAAAACTGTTTTTT; CDR3aa: CASSQDWGRVNEKLFF
d_gene: TRBD1; j_gene: TRBJ2-2; abundance: .; v_gene: TRBV14; CDR3nt: TGTGCCAGCAGCCAAGGCTGGGACAGTCGGTACACCGGGGAGCTGTTTTTT; CDR3aa: CASSQGWDSRYTGELFF